This TCR beta chain emerged from a study of TIL therapy for anti-PD-1-resistant metastatic lung cancer (dated by TCRdb to the early 2020s). Some background on the complete study: Tumors were collected before any PD-1/PD-L1 blockade, after which patients were given nivolumab, and patients who progressed were given lymphodepletion, an infusion of expanded TIL and IL-2. Enrolled patients had a median age of about 53 years (range about 38-75) and a median tumor PD-L1 proportion score of approximately 6.6%. Most of the cohort had lung adenocarcinoma, several tumors were EGFR-mutant and two were ALK-rearranged, and half of the patients were current or former smokers. A median non-synonymous tumor mutation burden of under 1.9 mutations per megabase was determined across the cohort by whole-exome sequencing. Clonotypes were tracked across tumor, expanded TIL product and serial blood samples by T cell receptor beta sequencing of tumor and peripheral blood.

The time point label, as the study defines it: pre-treatment sample, taken before nivolumab and TIL therapy. A phase I trial run at two centers enrolled adults with stage 4 NSCLC between October 2017 and early 2020. Samples were obtained from a single-arm, open-label phase I trial in which tumor-infiltrating lymphocyte therapy with nivolumab was evaluated in advanced non-small cell lung cancer. Mononuclear cells from blood collected in EDTA tubes were isolated on a Ficoll gradient and snap-frozen as pellets, and DNA was then extracted using a Qiagen mini-prep kit. With regard to this clone: What antigen it recognizes has not been identified. Within one base of it there is no much larger clone, and no base qualities were kept.

Overall study outcomes, separate from this receptor: The study protocol defined all tumor marker inferences as exploratory. The baseline peripheral repertoire was partially replaced by infused TIL clonotypes, which then decayed over months, and no apparent association between persistence and response was found. The cohort was highly selected, with more treatment-naive, never-smoker and oncogene-addicted patients than typical, limiting generalizability.

The CDR3 goes from the cysteine to the phenylalanine over 15 residues. This entry keeps only the CDR3 DNA: 45 bases, framed from base 1. V is pared back by 7 bases and J by 0 bases, with 15 bases lying between the germline termini. The germline V gene provides CDR1 SNHLY and CDR2 FYNNEI. The immunoSEQ v3 hsTCRB kit was used to amplify TCR beta CDR3 regions from genomic DNA through bias-controlled multiplex PCR. The TCR libraries were sequenced on an Illumina NextSeq 500 to around 2 million read pairs for survey level or roughly 4.5-6 million read pairs for deep level. The paper's processing steps were these. V, D and J genes were assigned, non-productive sequences were removed, and clonality was reported by immunoSEQ Analyzer software. Repertoires were compared using productive Simpson clonality and Morisita overlap index of productive TRB rearrangements between infused TIL and blood. Absolute clonotype counts in blood were estimated as lymphocyte count times CD3+ fraction times the clone's productive frequency. In its TCRdb copy, this immuneACCESS table keeps in-frame sequences only and misses some clones. Where compared with another copy, unresolved V genes explain less than half of these, and the others have no known cause. From that table come the V and J calls and clone size; the DNA was used to work out D and trimming. Within this sample are just under 60,000 clones, with 55% to 70% of them counted one time only. Roughly 7.2% of the sample belongs to the ten largest clones.

The sequences come from blood, collected at baseline. This chain joins TRBV2 to TRBJ2-5; the D gene is perhaps TRBD1 or TRBD2, each of them matching over 5 bases. The receptor comes from a person aged 25-79 years with non-small cell lung cancer. The DNA sequence is given as TGTGCCAGCACCATCGACTACAGGTACCAAGAGACCCAGTACTTC. The encoded protein is CASTIDYRYQETQYF.